This TCR beta chain was profiled in a study of CD8 T cells in ankylosing spondylitis. General observations from the study: Characteristic of ankylosing spondylitis blood, it appeared, was a TCR beta motif comprising several highly homologous variants. It was reported that disease-linked clones were significantly enriched in matched ankylosing spondylitis synovial fluid. Several of the motif variants were reported before in synovial fluid and blood from reactive arthritis.

About this clonotype: What it binds is unknown.

Quantitative barcoded 5'-RACE was used to prepare TCR beta libraries. TCRdb recomputed calls from the 5' RACE reads with MiXCR, one row per CDR3 protein. The table lists over 700,000 distinct CDR3 sequences, around a fifth of them singletons, with 15% to 20% in the top ten. The V and J ends lost 3 bases and 9 bases respectively, with 15 bases between them. CDR3 size: 14 residues. The germline CDR1 and CDR2 sequences are MGHRA and YSYEKL. Material for sequencing was blood, either unsorted or a sorted T cell fraction (not recorded which). The genes are TRBV4-1 and TRBJ2-1; D possibly corresponds to TRBD2 (6 bases). This receptor was taken from a male donor with ankylosing spondylitis. CDR3 in amino acids: CASSQTGLFSEQFF. CDR3 DNA: TGCGCCAGCAGCCAGACGGGACTCTTTAGTGAGCAGTTCTTC.